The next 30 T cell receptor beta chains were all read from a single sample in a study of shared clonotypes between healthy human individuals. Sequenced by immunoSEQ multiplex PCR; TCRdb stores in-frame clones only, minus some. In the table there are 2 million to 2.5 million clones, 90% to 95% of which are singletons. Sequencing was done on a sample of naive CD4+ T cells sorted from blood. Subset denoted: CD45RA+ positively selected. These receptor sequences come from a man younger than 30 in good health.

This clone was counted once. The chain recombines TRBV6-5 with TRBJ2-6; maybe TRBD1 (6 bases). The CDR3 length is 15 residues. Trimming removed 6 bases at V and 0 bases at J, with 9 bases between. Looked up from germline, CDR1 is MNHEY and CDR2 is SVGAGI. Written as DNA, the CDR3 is TGTGCCAGCAGAAAACAGGGCTCTGGGGCCAACGTCCTGACTTTC. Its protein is CASRKQGSGANVLTF.

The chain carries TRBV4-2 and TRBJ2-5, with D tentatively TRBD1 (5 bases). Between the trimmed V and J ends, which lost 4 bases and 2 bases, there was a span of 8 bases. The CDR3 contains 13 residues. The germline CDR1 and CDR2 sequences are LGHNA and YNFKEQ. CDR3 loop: CASSRRQQETQYF. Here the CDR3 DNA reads TGTGCCAGCAGCCGTCGACAGCAAGAGACCCAGTACTTC.

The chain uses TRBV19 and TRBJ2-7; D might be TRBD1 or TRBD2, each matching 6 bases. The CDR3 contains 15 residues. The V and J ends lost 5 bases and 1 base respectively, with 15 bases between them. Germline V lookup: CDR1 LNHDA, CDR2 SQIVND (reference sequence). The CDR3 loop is CASSVQGLLSYEQYF. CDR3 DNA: TGTGCCAGTAGTGTACAGGGACTTTTATCCTACGAGCAGTACTTC.

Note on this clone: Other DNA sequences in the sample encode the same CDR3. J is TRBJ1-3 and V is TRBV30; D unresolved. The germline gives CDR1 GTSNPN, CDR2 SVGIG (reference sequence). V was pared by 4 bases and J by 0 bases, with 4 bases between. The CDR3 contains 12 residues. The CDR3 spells CAWTGSGNTIYF. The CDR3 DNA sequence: TGTGCCTGGACAGGCTCTGGAAACACCATATATTTT.

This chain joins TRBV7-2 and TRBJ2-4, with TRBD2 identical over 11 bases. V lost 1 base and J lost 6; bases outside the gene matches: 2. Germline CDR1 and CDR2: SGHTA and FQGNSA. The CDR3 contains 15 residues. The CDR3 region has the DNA TGTGCCAGCAGCTTAGAACTAGCGGGAGCAAACATTCAGTACTTC. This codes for CASSLELAGANIQYF.

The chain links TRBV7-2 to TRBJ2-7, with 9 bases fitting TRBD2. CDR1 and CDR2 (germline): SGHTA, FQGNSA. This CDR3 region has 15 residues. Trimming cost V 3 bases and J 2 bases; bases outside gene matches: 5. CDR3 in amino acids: CASSFLTSGTYEQYF. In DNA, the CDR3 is TGTGCCAGCAGCTTCCTGACTAGCGGAACCTACGAGCAGTACTTC.

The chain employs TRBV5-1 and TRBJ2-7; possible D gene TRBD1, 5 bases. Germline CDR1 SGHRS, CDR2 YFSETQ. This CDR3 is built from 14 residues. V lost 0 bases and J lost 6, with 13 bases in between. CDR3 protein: CASSLEQALGEQYF. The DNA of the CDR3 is TGCGCCAGCAGCTTGGAACAGGCCCTTGGCGAGCAGTACTTC.

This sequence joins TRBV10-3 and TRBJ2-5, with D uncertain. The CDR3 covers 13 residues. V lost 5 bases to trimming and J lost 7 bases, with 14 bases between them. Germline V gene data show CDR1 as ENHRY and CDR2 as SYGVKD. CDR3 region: CAISMYSLGTQYF. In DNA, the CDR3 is TGTGCCATCAGTATGTACTCCCTCGGGACCCAGTACTTC.

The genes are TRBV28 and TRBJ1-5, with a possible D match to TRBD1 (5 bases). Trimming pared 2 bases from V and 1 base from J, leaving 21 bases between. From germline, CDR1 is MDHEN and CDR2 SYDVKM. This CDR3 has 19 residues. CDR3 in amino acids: CASSLPTWLWQGSNQPQHF. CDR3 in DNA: TGTGCCAGCAGTTTACCGACCTGGCTTTGGCAGGGAAGCAATCAGCCCCAGCATTTT.

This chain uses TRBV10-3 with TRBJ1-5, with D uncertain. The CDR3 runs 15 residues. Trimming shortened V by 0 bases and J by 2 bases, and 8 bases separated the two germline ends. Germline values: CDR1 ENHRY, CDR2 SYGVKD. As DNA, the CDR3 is TGTGCCATCAGTGAGTCCACAGAGGGCAATCAGCCCCAGCATTTT. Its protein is CAISESTEGNQPQHF.

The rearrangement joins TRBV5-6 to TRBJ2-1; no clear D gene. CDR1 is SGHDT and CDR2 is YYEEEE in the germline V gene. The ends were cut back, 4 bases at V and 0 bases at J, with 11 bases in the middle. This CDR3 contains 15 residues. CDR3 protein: CASSLSWSSYNEQFF. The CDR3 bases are TGTGCCAGCAGCCTAAGCTGGAGCTCCTACAATGAGCAGTTCTTC.

For the CDR3, the DNA is TGTGCCAGCAGTGAACAGATGGGGACGCCATCCTACGAGCAGTACTTC. Amino acid sequence: CASSEQMGTPSYEQYF. The chain uses TRBV6-1 and TRBJ2-7; D may be TRBD1 or TRBD2 (5 bases each). The ends were cut back, 2 bases at V and 1 base at J, with 15 bases in the middle. The V gene's germline CDR1 is MNHNS and CDR2 SASEGT. This CDR3 spans 16 amino acids.

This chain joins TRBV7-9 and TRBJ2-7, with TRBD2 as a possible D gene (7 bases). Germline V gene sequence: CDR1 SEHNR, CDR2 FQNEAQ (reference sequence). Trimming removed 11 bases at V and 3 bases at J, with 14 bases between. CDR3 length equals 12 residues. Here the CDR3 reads CAAGAGSYEQYF. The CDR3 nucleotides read TGTGCCGCGGGGGCAGGGAGCTACGAGCAGTACTTC. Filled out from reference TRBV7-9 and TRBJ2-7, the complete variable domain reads DTGVSQNPRHKITKRGQNVTFRCDPISEHNRLYWYRQTLGQGPEFLTYFQNEAQLEKSRLLSDRFSAERPKGSFSTLEIQRTEQGDSAMYLCAAGAGSYEQYFGPGTRLTVT.

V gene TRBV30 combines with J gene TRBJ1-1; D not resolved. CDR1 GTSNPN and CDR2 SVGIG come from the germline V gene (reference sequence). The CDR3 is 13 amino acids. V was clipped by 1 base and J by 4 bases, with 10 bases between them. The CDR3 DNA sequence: TGTGCCTGGAGTGAGGGCCGACGCACTGAAGCTTTCTTT. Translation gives CAWSEGRRTEAFF.

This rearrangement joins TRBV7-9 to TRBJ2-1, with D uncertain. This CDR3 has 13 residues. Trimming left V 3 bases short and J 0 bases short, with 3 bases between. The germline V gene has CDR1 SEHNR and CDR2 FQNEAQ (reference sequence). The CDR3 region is CASSFSSYNEQFF. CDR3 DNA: TGTGCCAGCAGCTTCTCCTCCTACAATGAGCAGTTCTTC.

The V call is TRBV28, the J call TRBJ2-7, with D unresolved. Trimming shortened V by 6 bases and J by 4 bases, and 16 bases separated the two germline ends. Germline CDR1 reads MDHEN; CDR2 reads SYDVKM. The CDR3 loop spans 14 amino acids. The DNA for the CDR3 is TGTGCCAGCAGGAGATCAGTCGCGGCGTACGAGCAGTACTTC. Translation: CASRRSVAAYEQYF.

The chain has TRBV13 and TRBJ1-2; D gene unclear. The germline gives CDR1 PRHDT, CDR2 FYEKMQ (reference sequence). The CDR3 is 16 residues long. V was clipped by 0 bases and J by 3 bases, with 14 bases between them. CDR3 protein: CASSLGLGRLDYGYTF. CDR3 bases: TGTGCCAGCAGCTTAGGCCTGGGCAGGTTGGACTATGGCTACACCTTC.

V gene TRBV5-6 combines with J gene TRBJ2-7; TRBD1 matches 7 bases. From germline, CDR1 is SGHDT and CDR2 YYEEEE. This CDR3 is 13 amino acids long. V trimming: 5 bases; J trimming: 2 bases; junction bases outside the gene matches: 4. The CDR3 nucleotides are TGTGCCAGCAGACAGACAGGGACCTACGAGCAGTACTTC. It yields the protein CASRQTGTYEQYF.

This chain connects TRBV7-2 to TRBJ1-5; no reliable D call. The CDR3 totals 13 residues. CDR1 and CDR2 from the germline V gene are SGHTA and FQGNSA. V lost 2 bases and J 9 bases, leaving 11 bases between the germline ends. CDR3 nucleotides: TGTGCCAGCAGCTTAAGACCGGGGAGGCCCCAGCATTTT. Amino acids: CASSLRPGRPQHF. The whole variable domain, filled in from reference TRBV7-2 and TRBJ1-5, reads GAGVSQSPSNKVTEKGKDVELRCDPISGHTALYWYRQSLGQGLEFLIYFQGNSAPDKSGLPSDRFSAERTGGSVSTLTIQRTQQEDSAVYLCASSLRPGRPQHFGDGTRLSIL.

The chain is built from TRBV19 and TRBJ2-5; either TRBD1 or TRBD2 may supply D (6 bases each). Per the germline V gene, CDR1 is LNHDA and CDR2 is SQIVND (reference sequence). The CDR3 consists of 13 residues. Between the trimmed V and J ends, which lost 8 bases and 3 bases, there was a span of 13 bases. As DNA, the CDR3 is TGTGCCAGTCGCGGGGCAGGGGAAGAGACCCAGTACTTC. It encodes CASRGAGEETQYF. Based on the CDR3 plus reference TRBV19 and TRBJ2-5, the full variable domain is DGGITQSPKYLFRKEGQNVTLSCEQNLNHDAMYWYRQDPGQGLRLIYYSQIVNDFQKGDIAEGYSVSREKKESFPLTVTSAQKNPTAFYLCASRGAGEETQYFGPGTRLLVL.

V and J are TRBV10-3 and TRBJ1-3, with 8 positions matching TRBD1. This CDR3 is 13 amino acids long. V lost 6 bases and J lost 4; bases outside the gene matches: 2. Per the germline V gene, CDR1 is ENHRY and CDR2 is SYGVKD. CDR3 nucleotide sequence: TGTGCCATCAGCAGGGGGCAAGGAAACACCATATATTTT. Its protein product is CAISRGQGNTIYF.

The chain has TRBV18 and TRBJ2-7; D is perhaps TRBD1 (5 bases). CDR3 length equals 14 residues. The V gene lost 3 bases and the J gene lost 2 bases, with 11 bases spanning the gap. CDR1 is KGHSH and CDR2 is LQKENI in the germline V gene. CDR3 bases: TGTGCCAGCTCACCCGGACATGAAGCCTACGAGCAGTACTTC. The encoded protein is CASSPGHEAYEQYF. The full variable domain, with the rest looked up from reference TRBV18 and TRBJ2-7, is NAGVMQNPRHLVRRRGQEARLRCSPMKGHSHVYWYRQLPEEGLKFMVYLQKENIIDESGMPKERFSAEFPKEGPSILRIQQVVRGDSAAYFCASSPGHEAYEQYFGPGTRLTVT.

The CDR3 here is CASSPGLAGGEETQYF. CDR3 DNA sequence: TGTGCCAGCAGCCCGGGGCTAGCGGGGGGGGAGGAGACCCAGTACTTC. The chain is built from TRBV11-3 and TRBJ2-5; 12 bases map to TRBD2. The germline V gene encodes CDR1 SGHNT and CDR2 YENEEA. J lost 5 bases, V lost 5 bases, and 9 bases had no gene match. The CDR3 length is 16 residues. The variable domain in full, completed from reference TRBV11-3 and TRBJ2-5, reads EAGVVQSPRYKIIEKKQPVAFWCNPISGHNTLYWYLQNLGQGPELLIRYENEEAVDDSQLPKDRFSAERLKGVDSTLKIQPAELGDSAVYLCASSPGLAGGEETQYFGPGTRLLVL.

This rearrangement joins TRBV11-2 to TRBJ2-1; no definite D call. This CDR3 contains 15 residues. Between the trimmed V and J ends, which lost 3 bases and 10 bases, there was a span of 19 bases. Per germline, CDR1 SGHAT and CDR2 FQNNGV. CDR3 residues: CASSFRTFPISEQFF. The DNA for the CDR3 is TGTGCCAGCAGCTTCCGAACCTTCCCCATCTCCGAGCAGTTCTTC.

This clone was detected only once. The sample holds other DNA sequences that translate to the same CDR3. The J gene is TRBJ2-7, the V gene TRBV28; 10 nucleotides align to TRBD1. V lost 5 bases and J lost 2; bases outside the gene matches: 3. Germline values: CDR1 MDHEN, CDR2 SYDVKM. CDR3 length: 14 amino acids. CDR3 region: CASSRTGGTYEQYF. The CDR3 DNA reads TGTGCCAGCAGTCGGACAGGGGGGACCTACGAGCAGTACTTC.

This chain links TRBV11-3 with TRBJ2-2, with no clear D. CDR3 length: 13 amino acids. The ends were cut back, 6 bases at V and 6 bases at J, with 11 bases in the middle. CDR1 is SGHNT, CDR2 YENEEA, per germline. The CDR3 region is CASSTKIAGELFF. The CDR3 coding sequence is TGTGCCAGCAGTACCAAGATTGCCGGGGAGCTGTTTTTT. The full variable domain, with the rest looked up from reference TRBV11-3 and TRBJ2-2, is EAGVVQSPRYKIIEKKQPVAFWCNPISGHNTLYWYLQNLGQGPELLIRYENEEAVDDSQLPKDRFSAERLKGVDSTLKIQPAELGDSAVYLCASSTKIAGELFFGEGSRLTVL.

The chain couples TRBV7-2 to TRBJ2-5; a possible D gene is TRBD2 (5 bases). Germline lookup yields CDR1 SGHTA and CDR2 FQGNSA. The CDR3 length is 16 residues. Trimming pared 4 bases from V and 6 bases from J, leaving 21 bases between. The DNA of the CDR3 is TGTGCCAGCAGCTCCTTGAGCGGATCTATTAGGAAGACCCAGTACTTC. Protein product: CASSSLSGSIRKTQYF.

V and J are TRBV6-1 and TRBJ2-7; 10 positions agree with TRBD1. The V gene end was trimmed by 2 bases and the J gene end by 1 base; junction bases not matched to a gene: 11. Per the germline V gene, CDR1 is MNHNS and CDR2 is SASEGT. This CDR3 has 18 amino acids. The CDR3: CASSEQGQGVRFSYEQYF. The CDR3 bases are TGTGCCAGCAGTGAACAAGGACAGGGGGTCCGTTTTTCCTACGAGCAGTACTTC.

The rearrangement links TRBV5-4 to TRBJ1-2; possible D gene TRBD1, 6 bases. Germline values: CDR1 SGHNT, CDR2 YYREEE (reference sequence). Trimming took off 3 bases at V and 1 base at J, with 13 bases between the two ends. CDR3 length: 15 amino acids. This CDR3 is CASSSGAGLNYGYTF. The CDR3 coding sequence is TGTGCCAGCAGCTCGGGGGCAGGGCTTAACTATGGCTACACCTTC.

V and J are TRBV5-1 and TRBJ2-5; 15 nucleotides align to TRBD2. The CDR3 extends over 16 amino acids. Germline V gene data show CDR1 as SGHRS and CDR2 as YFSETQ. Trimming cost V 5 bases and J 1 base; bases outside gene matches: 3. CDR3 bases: TGCGCCAGCAGGGCGGGACTAGCGGGGGGCCAAGAGACCCAGTACTTC. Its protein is CASRAGLAGGQETQYF.